This T cell receptor (beta chain) appears in the sequencing data of a study of T cells after yellow fever vaccination (dated by TCRdb to between 2018 and 2021). Background on the whole study: The SMART-Seq v4 Ultra Low Input RNA kit was used to prepare libraries from fractions with low cell numbers. Bulk TCR alpha and beta repertoires were sequenced longitudinally to track T-cell clones before and after primary and booster YFV17D yellow fever vaccination. Two healthy male donors made up the cohort, one aged 18 to 30 years and the other aged 30 to 39 years. Blood was drawn at multiple timepoints before and after primary and secondary immunization, with bulk PBMC replicates and cell subsets isolated. General study outcomes and caveats: Only a couple of donors were included in the study, so the extent to which the findings can be generalized is limited. Most clones expanded after primary vaccination (approximately 96% of CD4 and roughly 90% of CD8) were re-detected after the booster, suggesting that broad memory maintenance occurred. A small share of clonotypes occurred in both CD4 and CD8 compartments, likely arising from convergent recombination. Computational filtering was needed because FACS-sorted repertoires could contain abundant contaminating clonotypes from the bulk population. Compared with the primary T-cell response, the secondary T-cell response was faster but weaker, reaching its peak on day 5 rather than on day 15.

Many counts were recorded for this clonotype. Its target antigen remains unknown. No quality values exist for individual bases; no much larger clone is one base distant. The treatment or condition label for this specimen denotes: live attenuated yellow fever vaccine strain. A standard Ficoll-Paque protocol was used to isolate PBMCs from peripheral blood. Dynabeads CD4 and CD8 positive selection kits were used to isolate the CD4 and CD8 T-cell fractions. TriZol was used to extract RNA from bulk PBMCs, CD4 and CD8 fractions, and dextramer-positive and dextramer-negative fractions. As encoded in the germline V gene, CDR1 is ENHRY while CDR2 is SYGVKD. Taken from cysteine to phenylalanine, the CDR3 has 13 residues. Just the 39-base CDR3 DNA is kept, in frame starting at base 1. After removal of 3 bases from V and 2 bases from J, the junction retains 1 base not matched to a gene. Instrument used: Illumina NovaSeq 6000. Synthesis of TCR cDNA relied on 5'RACE template switching, a step that introduced a universal primer site along with unique molecular identifiers. cDNA synthesis was primed from both the TCR alpha and TCR beta constant segments. Library amplification involved two PCR steps, and the second step added sample barcodes and sequencing adapters. Sequencing of libraries was done on Illumina HiSeq 2500 (2x100 bp) or NovaSeq (2x150 bp). In the source study's methods: Reads were demultiplexed and collapsed into UMI consensus sequences with MIGEC, and V(D)J alignment was performed with MiXCR. Vaccine-responding clonotypes were defined with edgeR using replicate PBMC samples, requiring FDR below 0.01 and a log2 fold change above 5 up to day 15. Each bulk clonotype was labeled CD4 or CD8 based on which sequenced repertoire, CD4 or CD8, contained the clonotype at higher abundance. TCRdb itself trimmed the public reads at Q25 with fastp, ran MiXCR and retained productive beta chains. Identical CDR3 proteins give one entry, which carries the most common genes and DNA. For this entry, the V and J calls and clone size follow TCRdb and not the study's own pipeline. Counted in this sample were 100,000 to 150,000 distinct CDR3 sequences; 13% to 15% of them appeared once. Jointly, the top ten make up more than 40% of the sample.

This TCR was sampled from a man between 18 and 35 years old who received the YFV17D yellow fever vaccine. This material consisted of CD8+ T cells sorted from PBMCs, taken 5 days after the yellow fever booster vaccination. Recombination joined TRBV10-3 with TRBJ2-7; 7 middle bases align to TRBD1. The nucleotide sequence is given as TGTGCCATCAGTGATGACAGGGCCTACGAGCAGTACTTC. It translates to CAISDDRAYEQYF.